Below, one TCR beta chain is given with its context. Its target is unknown. The PCR was carried out with 60 Vbeta primers and 13 Jbeta primers. Clones were read by immunoSEQ multiplex PCR, and TCRdb kept only the in-frame ones, dropping some. The sample includes fewer than 140,000 clones, roughly 82% of them seen just once. The record originates from a study of cytomegalovirus exposure and HLA in healthy donors. Findings of the study overall: An Asian-associated ancestry cluster reportedly showed fewer N-insertions than the approximately 630-donor mean in a later analysis. For TCR beta chains, V- and J-gene trimming was later linked to a missense DCLRE1C variant. Some TCR beta chains (roughly 150 of them) were listed as cytomegalovirus-associated.

CDR3 length equals 13 residues. CDR1 MRHNA and CDR2 SNTAGT come from the germline V gene. Trimming took 4 bases from V and 8 from J; bases not matched to a gene: 3. Sequenced input: PBMCs. The chain is built from TRBV6-4 and TRBJ2-1, with 9 positions matching TRBD1. This clonotype was sampled from a male donor in good health and CMV-seropositive. In DNA form, the CDR3 reads TGTGCCAGCAGTGCCCGGACAGGGGATGAGCAGTTCTTC. Translated, it gives CASSARTGDEQFF.